Listed here is a single TCR beta chain. Generated by immunoSEQ multiplex PCR, the TCRdb table keeps only in-frame clones and is missing some. The repertoire holds almost 55,000 clones, with roughly 90% as singletons. The data are from a study of T cell changes during pregnancy in multiple sclerosis. In germline, CDR1 is LGHNA, CDR2 YNFKEQ. This CDR3 spans 16 amino acids. J gave up 8 bases and V 1 base, and 9 bases lay outside the gene matches. The chain uses TRBV4-2 and TRBJ2-4; 9 bases are a match to TRBD2. Sequenced material: CD8+ T cells from peripheral blood mononuclear cells, taken before pregnancy. The clonotype comes from a female donor with multiple sclerosis, enrolled in a pregnancy study. The DNA for the CDR3 is TGTGCCAGCAGCCAAGGACGCGGGGGGGCGGGGGACATTCAGTACTTC. It translates to CASSQGRGGAGDIQYF.